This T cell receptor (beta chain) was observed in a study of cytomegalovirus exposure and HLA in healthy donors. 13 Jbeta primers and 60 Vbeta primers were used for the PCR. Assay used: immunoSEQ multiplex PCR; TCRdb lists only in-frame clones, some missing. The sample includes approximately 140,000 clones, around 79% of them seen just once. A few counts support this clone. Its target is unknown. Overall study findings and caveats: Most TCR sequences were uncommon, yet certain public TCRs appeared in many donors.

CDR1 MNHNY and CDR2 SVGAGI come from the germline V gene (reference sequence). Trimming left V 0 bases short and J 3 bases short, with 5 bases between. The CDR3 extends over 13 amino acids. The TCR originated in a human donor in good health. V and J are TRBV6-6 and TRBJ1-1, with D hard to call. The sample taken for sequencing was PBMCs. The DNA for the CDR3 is TGTGCCAGCAGTTACTCCCCGGACACTGAAGCTTTCTTT. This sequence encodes CASSYSPDTEAFF.